This TCR beta chain came from a study of CD8 T cells in ankylosing spondylitis. Findings and caveats of the study: Seemingly characteristic of ankylosing spondylitis blood was a TCR beta motif consisting of about 8 highly homologous variants. Disease-linked clones proved CD8+ and comparatively uncommon in peripheral blood. The authors reported significant enrichment of disease-linked clones in matched ankylosing spondylitis synovial fluid. Earlier authors reported some of these motif variants in reactive arthritis synovial fluid and blood.

Using quantitative 5'-RACE with molecular barcodes, the authors made TCR beta libraries. From the 5' RACE reads, TCRdb called clonotypes with MiXCR, one entry per CDR3 protein. Among 450,000 to 550,000 distinct CDR3 sequences listed, approximately 5% were seen once. This clonotype was recorded a few times. What it binds is not known. Between the trimmed V and J ends, which lost 0 bases and 2 bases, there was a span of 10 bases. Germline CDR1 is SGHRS and CDR2 is YFSETQ. The length of the CDR3 is 15 residues. The sample comprised blood, either unsorted or a sorted T cell fraction (not recorded which). This clonotype originated in a male donor with ankylosing spondylitis. This rearrangement joins TRBV5-1 to TRBJ2-3; D remains unclear. CDR3 region: CASSLDVHLTDTQYF. The CDR3 DNA is TGCGCCAGCAGCTTGGATGTCCATCTCACAGATACGCAGTATTTT.